This T cell receptor (beta chain) was recorded in a study of regulatory T cells in long-lasting Graves disease. V trimming: 5 bases; J trimming: 5 bases; junction bases outside the gene matches: 8. This CDR3 has 15 residues. The germline V gene has CDR1 MDHEN and CDR2 SYDVKM. Note on this clonotype: Its matching antigen is unknown.

iRepertoire HTBI primers and Arm-PCR of CDR3 regions built TCR beta libraries. TCRdb redid the calling of the multiplex PCR reads with MiXCR, one entry per CDR3 protein. The table lists more than 450,000 distinct CDR3 sequences, under 20% of them singletons. Time point: newly diagnosed GD, antithyroid drugs for less than 3 months. RNA from PBMCs was the source of the TCR library. Study outcomes and limitations: New patients shared fewer public clonotypes (about 1,000) than persistent patients did (approximately 3,000).

A further study also used this sample, focusing on T cells in Graves' hyperthyroidism and ophthalmopathy. From that report: It was a median around 6 months before onset that the model predicted ophthalmopathy.

Material: peripheral blood mononuclear cells (PBMCs), obtained at new diagnosis, from a patient treated with antithyroid drugs. V gene TRBV28 combines with J gene TRBJ2-1, with 8 positions matching TRBD1. This sequence originates from a man aged 35-49 years with Graves disease. The CDR3 protein is CASSQTGTGNNEQFF. The CDR3 region has the DNA TGTGCCAGCAGTCAGACCGGGACAGGTAACAATGAGCAGTTCTTC.